This T cell receptor (beta chain) was sequenced in a study of blood T cell repertoires in COVID-19. V shed 1 base and J shed 3 bases, with 7 bases lying between them. The CDR3 sequence is 13 residues long. Germline assignment: CDR1 SGHRS and CDR2 YFSETQ. The table came from immunoSEQ multiplex PCR; TCRdb's copy has only in-frame clones and leaves some out. This sample yields approximately 200,000 clones, of which 87% are seen a single time; approximately 2% belongs to the top ten. Sequenced material: PBMCs or T cells enriched from blood (not recorded which). The V and J genes are TRBV5-1 and TRBJ1-1; the D gene is possibly TRBD1 (5 bases). The receptor was isolated from a woman under 40 who had recovered from COVID-19. CDR3 coding DNA: TGCGCCAGCAGCTTGCAGGGTTACACTGAAGCTTTCTTT. Translation gives CASSLQGYTEAFF.